The 11 T cell receptor beta chains reported below all come from one sample, sequenced in a study of CD8 T cells in Susac syndrome. When the RNA was reverse transcribed, random hexamers were used with an input of 0.5 to 1 ug. TCRdb called the immunoSEQ multiplex PCR reads again in MiXCR, with one record for every CDR3 protein. Found here are under 550,000 distinct CDR3 sequences, 85% to 90% of them singletons; the top ten hold around 0.12%. What was sequenced was CD8+ T cells from PBMCs. These receptors came from a human donor with multiple sclerosis.

The chain joins TRBV4-1 to TRBJ2-7, with D possibly TRBD2 on 5 matching bases. CDR3 length: 15 residues. The germline V gene has CDR1 MGHRA and CDR2 YSYEKL. The V end was cut by 0 bases, the J end by 4 bases, with 13 bases between. The CDR3 bases are TGCGCCAGCAGCCAAGATTATGGACTTCTTTACGAGCAGTACTTC. It codes for CASSQDYGLLYEQYF.

The V call is TRBV28, the J call TRBJ2-1, with D possibly matching TRBD2 (5 bases). There are 16 residues in the CDR3. CDR1 is MDHEN and CDR2 is SYDVKM in the germline V gene. V lost 6 bases to trimming and J lost 0 bases, with 15 bases between them. The CDR3 DNA is TGTGCCAGCAGCCCCCTAGAGGGAAGCTCCTACAATGAGCAGTTCTTC. It yields the protein CASSPLEGSSYNEQFF.

The V gene is TRBV28, the J gene TRBJ2-1, with a possible D match to TRBD1 (5 bases). From germline, CDR1 is MDHEN and CDR2 SYDVKM. The CDR3 extends over 13 amino acids. V lost 3 bases to trimming and J lost 5 bases, with 8 bases between them. CDR3 region: CASSFRGNNEQFF. The CDR3 nucleotides are TGTGCCAGCAGTTTTAGGGGCAACAATGAGCAGTTCTTC.

J is TRBJ2-7 and V is TRBV9, with TRBD1 matching over 8 bases. V was pared by 3 bases and J by 4 bases, with 12 bases of the junction left unmatched. CDR1 SGDLS and CDR2 YYNGEE come from the germline V gene. This CDR3 is built from 16 residues. The DNA of the CDR3 is TGTGCCAGCAGCGGCCCCGAACAGGGGGGCCTTTACGAGCAGTACTTC. Translated: CASSGPEQGGLYEQYF.

The V and J genes are TRBV12-3 or TRBV12-4 and TRBJ1-5; D may be TRBD1 (6 bases). Deletions cut 1 base from V and 4 bases from J, with 8 bases between. The CDR3 totals 14 residues. CDR3 sequence: CASSLGDINQPQHF. The CDR3 DNA reads TGTGCCAGCAGTTTAGGGGACATAAATCAGCCCCAGCATTTT.

The rearrangement links TRBV20-1 to TRBJ2-5, with TRBD1 identical over 7 bases. The CDR3 contains 13 residues. CDR1 and CDR2 from the germline V gene are DFQATT and SNEGSKA (reference sequence). The ends lost 5 bases at V and 0 bases at J; junction bases unmatched: 3. The CDR3 loop is CSAFGQDQETQYF. The CDR3 DNA reads TGCAGTGCTTTTGGACAGGACCAAGAGACCCAGTACTTC.

The gene calls are TRBV24-1 and TRBJ2-1, with 9 bases aligning to TRBD2. With 6 bases clipped from V and 7 bases from J, the junction kept 9 bases outside the gene matches. Germline-derived CDR1 and CDR2 are KGHDR and SFDVKD. The CDR3 sequence is 15 residues long. The CDR3 DNA is TGTGCCACCAGTTCTGGGCGGGAGGGCCGAAATGAGCAGTTCTTC. Amino acids: CATSSGREGRNEQFF.

The chain is built from TRBV3-1 and TRBJ2-7, with 9 positions matching TRBD2. V lost 0 bases to trimming and J lost 2 bases; unmatched junction nucleotides: 5. There are 16 residues in the CDR3. Looked up from germline, CDR1 is LGHDT and CDR2 is YNNKEL (reference sequence). The CDR3 loop is CASSQDGLAGPYEQYF. Here the CDR3 DNA reads TGTGCCAGCAGCCAAGATGGGCTAGCGGGACCCTACGAGCAGTACTTC.

The chain employs TRBV19 and TRBJ2-7; 7 bases agree with TRBD1. Germline CDR1 reads LNHDA; CDR2 reads SQIVND (reference sequence). The CDR3 runs 15 residues. V gave up 6 bases and J gave up 4 bases; unmatched junction bases: 12. This CDR3 is CASSRQGLTGYEQYF. DNA of the CDR3: TGTGCCAGTAGCAGACAGGGCCTGACAGGATACGAGCAGTACTTC.

J is TRBJ1-2 and V is TRBV12-3 or TRBV12-4, with a possible D match to TRBD1 (6 bases). CDR3 length: 16 amino acids. With 0 bases removed from V and 0 bases from J, the gap between germline ends came to 11 bases. The CDR3 here is CASSLAPGHPNYGYTF. In nucleotides, the CDR3 is TGTGCCAGCAGTTTAGCGCCGGGACATCCTAACTATGGCTACACCTTC.

The chain recombines TRBV9 with TRBJ2-2; the D gene is possibly TRBD2 (5 bases). This CDR3 comprises 13 residues. In germline, CDR1 is SGDLS, CDR2 YYNGEE. Trimming took 3 bases from V and 4 from J, leaving 7 bases between them. DNA for the CDR3: TGTGCCAGCAGCGGAGGGATCACCGGGGAGCTGTTTTTT. Its translation is CASSGGITGELFF.